This T cell receptor (beta chain) originates from a study of cytomegalovirus exposure and HLA in healthy donors. Whole-study context: As an earlier analysis found, 150 million to 200 million T cells yielded over 95 million unique TCR beta sequences. Study-wide findings and caveats: Upon later analysis, TCR association rates were observed to vary by HLA locus, being highest for DRB1 and lowest for HLA-C. With later analysis, a missense DCLRE1C variant became linked to TCR beta V- and J-gene trimming.

The PCR employed 60 Vbeta primers together with 13 Jbeta primers. The assay was immunoSEQ multiplex PCR, and TCRdb's table has in-frame clones only and misses some. The sample lists under 170,000 clones, more than 75% occurring once. This CDR3 has 14 residues. V was trimmed by 5 bases and J by 3 bases, leaving 13 bases between them. Germline V CDR1 and CDR2: SGHAT, FQNNGV. This clone has just one count. The antigen is undetermined. Sequencing was done on a sample of PBMCs. This clonotype originated in a human donor in good health. The chain uses TRBV11-2 and TRBJ1-1; a possible D gene is TRBD1 (6 bases). This CDR3 reads CASSPGHPYTEAFF. In nucleotides, the CDR3 is TGTGCCAGCAGCCCGGGACACCCCTACACTGAAGCTTTCTTT.